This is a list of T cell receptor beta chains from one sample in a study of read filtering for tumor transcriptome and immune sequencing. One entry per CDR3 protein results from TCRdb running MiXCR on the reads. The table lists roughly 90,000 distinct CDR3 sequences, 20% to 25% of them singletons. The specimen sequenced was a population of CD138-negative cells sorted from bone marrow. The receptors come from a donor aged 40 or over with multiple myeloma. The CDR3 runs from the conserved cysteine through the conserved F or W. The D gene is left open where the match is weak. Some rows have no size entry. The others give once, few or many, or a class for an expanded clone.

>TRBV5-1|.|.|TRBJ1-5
CASSLDTDQPQHF
TGCGCCAGCAGCTTGGACACCGATCAGCCCCAGCATTTT
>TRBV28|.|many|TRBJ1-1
CASRATEAFF
TGTGCCAGCAGAGCCACTGAAGCTTTCTTT
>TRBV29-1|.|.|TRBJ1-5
CSVGQGYNQPQHF
TGCAGCGTAGGTCAAGGGTACAATCAGCCCCAGCATTTT
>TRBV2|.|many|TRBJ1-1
CASSEVGLRYTEAFF
TGTGCCAGCAGTGAAGTGGGGTTGAGGTACACTGAAGCTTTCTTT
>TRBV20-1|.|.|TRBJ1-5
CSARHGAGNQPQHF
TGCAGTGCTAGACACGGGGCTGGCAATCAGCCCCAGCATTTT
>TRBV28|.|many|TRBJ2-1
CASSFGQLSNFF
TGTGCCAGCAGTTTCGGGCAGCTCTCCAACTTCTTC
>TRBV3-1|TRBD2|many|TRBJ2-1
CASSQDSLAGALSYNEQFF
TGTGCCAGCAGCCAAGATTCCCTAGCGGGGGCCCTCTCCTACAATGAGCAGTTCTTC
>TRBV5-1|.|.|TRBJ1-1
CASSFRGDMNTEAFF
TGCGCCAGCAGTTTCCGAGGGGACATGAACACTGAAGCTTTCTTT
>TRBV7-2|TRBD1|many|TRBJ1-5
CASSGTGLWPQHF
TGTGCCAGCTCCGGGACAGGGCTTTGGCCCCAGCATTTT
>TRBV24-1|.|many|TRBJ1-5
CATSDHGGQPQHF
TGTGCCACCAGTGACCATGGAGGTCAGCCCCAGCATTTT
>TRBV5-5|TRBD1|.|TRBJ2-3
CASSSGTGWYQDTQYF
TGTGCCAGCAGCTCCGGGACAGGGTGGTATCAAGATACGCAGTATTTT
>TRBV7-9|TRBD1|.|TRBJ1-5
CASSAGQGGRINQPQHF
TGTGCCAGCAGCGCAGGACAGGGAGGTAGGATCAATCAGCCCCAGCATTTT
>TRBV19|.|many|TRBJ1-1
CASSFGGYTEAFF
TGTGCCAGCAGCTTTGGCGGATACACTGAAGCTTTCTTT
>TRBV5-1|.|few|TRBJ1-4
CASSAGAATNEKLFF
TGCGCCAGCAGCGCAGGGGCTGCAACTAATGAAAAACTGTTTTTT
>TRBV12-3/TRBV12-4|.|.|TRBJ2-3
CASSPSPLSTDTQYF
TGTGCCAGCAGCCCTAGTCCTCTGAGCACAGATACGCAGTATTTT
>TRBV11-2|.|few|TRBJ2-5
CASSTAGETQYF
TGTGCCAGCAGCACGGCGGGAGAGACCCAGTACTTC
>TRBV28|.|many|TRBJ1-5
CASSFRWPQHF
TGTGCCAGCAGTTTCCGTTGGCCCCAGCATTTT
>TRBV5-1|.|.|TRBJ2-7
CASRRGSSYEQYF
TGCGCCAGCAGGCGGGGTAGCTCCTACGAGCAGTACTTC
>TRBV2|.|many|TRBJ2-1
CASLRQGGDNEQFF
TGTGCCAGCTTGAGACAGGGAGGAGACAATGAGCAGTTCTTC
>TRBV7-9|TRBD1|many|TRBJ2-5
CASSPPGQRGTQYF
TGTGCCAGCAGCCCACCGGGACAGAGGGGGACCCAGTACTTC
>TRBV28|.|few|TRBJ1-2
CASSLRAYGYTF
TGTGCCAGCAGTTTGAGGGCCTATGGCTACACCTTC
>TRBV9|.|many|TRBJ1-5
CARKNRVNQPQHF
TGTGCCAGGAAAAACAGGGTAAATCAGCCCCAGCATTTT
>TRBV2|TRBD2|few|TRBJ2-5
CASMISGAGETQYF
TGTGCCAGCATGATTAGCGGGGCTGGGGAGACCCAGTACTTC
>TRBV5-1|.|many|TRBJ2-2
CASSPLVTGELFF
TGCGCCAGCAGCCCCCTCGTCACCGGGGAGCTGTTTTTT
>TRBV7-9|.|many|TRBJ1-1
CASSWTVRYPEAFF
TGTGCCAGCAGCTGGACGGTCCGTTACCCTGAAGCTTTCTTT
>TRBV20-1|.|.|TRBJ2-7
CSARSYYEQYF
TGCAGTGCTAGATCTTACTACGAGCAGTACTTC
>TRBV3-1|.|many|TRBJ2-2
CASRLRATGELFF
TGTGCCAGCAGACTCAGGGCCACCGGGGAGCTGTTTTTT
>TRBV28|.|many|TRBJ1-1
CASRGVGLMNTEAFF
TGTGCCAGCAGGGGGGTAGGGCTGATGAACACTGAAGCTTTCTTT
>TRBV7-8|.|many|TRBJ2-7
CASSSTDIGPYEQYF
TGTGCCAGCAGCTCAACAGATATCGGACCCTACGAGCAGTACTTC
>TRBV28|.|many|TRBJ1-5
CASIRIGANQPQHF
TGTGCCAGCATACGTATCGGGGCCAATCAGCCCCAGCATTTT
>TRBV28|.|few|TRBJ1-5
CASSLEGHQPQHF
TGTGCCAGCAGTTTAGAGGGGCATCAGCCCCAGCATTTT
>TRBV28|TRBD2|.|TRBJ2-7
CASSPGTSLYEQYF
TGTGCCAGCAGTCCCGGGACTAGCCTTTACGAGCAGTACTTC
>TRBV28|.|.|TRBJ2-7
CASIARGEQYF
TGTGCCAGCATCGCCCGGGGGGAGCAGTACTTC
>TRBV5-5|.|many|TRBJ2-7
CASSLSPARRGSEQYF
TGTGCCAGCAGCTTGAGCCCCGCGCGCAGGGGTAGCGAGCAGTACTTC
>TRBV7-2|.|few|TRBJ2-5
CASSFMVQETQYF
TGTGCCAGCAGCTTTATGGTACAAGAGACCCAGTACTTC